Included here is one T cell receptor beta chain sequence, with context. Its antigen is unknown. Separate sequencing covered autoproliferating (CFSE-dim) and non-proliferating (CFSE-high) T cells from stimulus-free culture. Pooled replicate wells came from about 50 million CFSE-labeled PBMCs cultured 7 days without stimulus. Without exogenous stimuli, around 0.55 uM CFSE-labeled PBMCs were cultured serum-free. Produced via immunoSEQ multiplex PCR; TCRdb's table is partial and in-frame only. Of around 30,000 clones listed, about 83% are singletons. This sample was taken from a study of memory B cells and T cells in multiple sclerosis. The study, taken as a whole, reports: Normalization was needed because clone-set size differences affected shared clonotype counts.

The V gene lost 1 base and the J gene lost 1 base, with 8 bases spanning the gap. Germline V CDR1 and CDR2: SGHAT, FQNNGV. CDR3 size: 14 residues. Sequencing was carried out using PBMCs from blood kept in culture. This clonotype originated in a human donor with multiple sclerosis. The genes are TRBV11-2 and TRBJ2-7; D remains ambiguous. The DNA of the CDR3 is TGTGCCAGCAGCTTAGGACGGCAGTCCTACGAGCAGTACTTC. Its protein is CASSLGRQSYEQYF. Full variable domain (remainder filled in from reference TRBV11-2 and TRBJ2-7): EAGVAQSPRYKIIEKRQSVAFWCNPISGHATLYWYQQILGQGPKLLIQFQNNGVVDDSQLPKDRFSAERLKGVDSTLKIQPAKLEDSAVYLCASSLGRQSYEQYFGPGTRLTVT.